Listed here are 29 T cell receptor beta chains from one sample, sequenced in a study of cytomegalovirus exposure and HLA in healthy donors. The PCR used 60 Vbeta and 13 Jbeta primers. TCRdb keeps only in-frame clones here, not all; method: immunoSEQ multiplex PCR. This table has fewer than 200,000 clones, 70% to 85% appearing once. Sequencing was carried out using PBMCs. The receptors were sampled from a young man in good health and CMV-seropositive.

The chain uses TRBV4-1 and TRBJ2-7; TRBD2 matches 8 bases. The germline CDR1 and CDR2 sequences are MGHRA and YSYEKL. With 1 base clipped from V and 3 bases from J, the junction kept 5 bases outside the gene matches. The CDR3 loop spans 15 amino acids. The CDR3 nucleotides are TGCGCCAGCAGCCAAGTATACGGGGGGGACTACGAGCAGTACTTC. Translating it yields CASSQVYGGDYEQYF.

This clone was counted once. The J gene is TRBJ1-2, the V gene TRBV28, with a possible D match to TRBD1 (5 bases). Trimming stripped 6 bases from V and 12 bases from J, with 14 bases between. The CDR3 runs 11 residues. Germline CDR1 and CDR2: MDHEN and SYDVKM. Written as DNA, the CDR3 is TGTGCCAGCAGCAGCGGGACTCCTCACACCTTC. Encoded protein: CASSSGTPHTF.

The chain links TRBV15 to TRBJ1-2; D call uncertain. The CDR3 length is 13 residues. V shed 2 bases and J shed 4 bases, with 8 bases lying between them. Germline V gene sequence: CDR1 LNHNV, CDR2 YYDKDF (reference sequence). The CDR3 loop is CATSRLLLYGYTF. CDR3 coding DNA: TGTGCCACCAGCAGACTCCTCCTCTATGGCTACACCTTC.

The chain is built from TRBV18 and TRBJ2-4; 11 bases are a match to TRBD1. The CDR3 sequence is 16 residues long. The junction had 6 bases not matched to a gene; V was cut back by 5 bases and J by 3 bases. Germline CDR1 is KGHSH and CDR2 is LQKENI. The CDR3 bases are TGTGCCAGCTCAGCAAGGGGGACAGGGGGCAAAAACATTCAGTACTTC. Amino acid sequence: CASSARGTGGKNIQYF.

This chain uses TRBV7-6 with TRBJ2-7; D perhaps matches TRBD1 (6 bases). Trimming took off 4 bases at V and 5 bases at J, with 15 bases between the two ends. This CDR3 is built from 14 residues. Germline V gives CDR1 SGHVS, CDR2 FNYEAQ. The CDR3 loop is CASSSELDRNEQYF. The CDR3 DNA reads as TGTGCCAGCAGCTCGGAATTGGACAGAAACGAGCAGTACTTC.

V usage is TRBV5-1 and J usage is TRBJ2-3; D unclear. The CDR3 totals 12 residues. Looked up from germline, CDR1 is SGHRS and CDR2 is YFSETQ. Trimming cost V 3 bases and J 2 bases, with 4 bases left between them. The CDR3 protein is CASSSLTDTQYF. The CDR3 nucleotides read TGCGCCAGCAGCTCCCTCACAGATACGCAGTATTTT.

The J gene is TRBJ2-2, the V gene TRBV15; a possible D gene is TRBD1 (6 bases). The CDR3 covers 18 residues. CDR1 and CDR2 from the germline V gene are LNHNV and YYDKDF (reference sequence). V dropped 1 base and J dropped 6 bases, with 21 bases sitting between them. This CDR3 reads CATSRARLGTIPSGELFF. In nucleotides, the CDR3 is TGTGCCACCAGCAGAGCACGACTCGGGACAATACCGTCCGGGGAGCTGTTTTTT.

V gene TRBV19 combines with J gene TRBJ2-6, with TRBD2 as a possible D gene (5 bases). The CDR3 totals 15 residues. Deletions cut 3 bases from V and 0 bases from J, with 6 bases between. The germline gives CDR1 LNHDA, CDR2 SQIVND (reference sequence). Written as DNA, the CDR3 is TGTGCCAGTAGTATCCGGGGCTCTGGGGCCAACGTCCTGACTTTC. This translates into CASSIRGSGANVLTF.

The rearrangement links TRBV7-2 to TRBJ2-2; perhaps TRBD2 as D (5 bases). The germline V gene encodes CDR1 SGHTA and CDR2 FQGNSA. The V end lost 4 bases, the J end lost 5 bases, and 8 bases lay between the germline ends. The CDR3 loop spans 13 amino acids. For the CDR3, the DNA is TGTGCCAGCAGCTCCCCGGGGACCGGGGAGCTGTTTTTT. Its protein product is CASSSPGTGELFF. The full variable domain, its missing parts supplied by reference TRBV7-2 and TRBJ2-2, is GAGVSQSPSNKVTEKGKDVELRCDPISGHTALYWYRQSLGQGLEFLIYFQGNSAPDKSGLPSDRFSAERTGGSVSTLTIQRTQQEDSAVYLCASSSPGTGELFFGEGSRLTVL.

This clone has a handful of counts. The chain combines TRBV6-1 with TRBJ2-3; possibly TRBD2 for D (6 bases). Germline V gene data show CDR1 as MNHNS and CDR2 as SASEGT. The germline V and J ends were trimmed by 6 bases and 6 bases, with 10 bases remaining between them. This CDR3 is 12 amino acids long. In nucleotides, the CDR3 is TGTGCCAGCAGGGTAGGAGGGGATACGCAGTATTTT. Residues: CASRVGGDTQYF.

The chain recombines TRBV10-1 with TRBJ1-2; 8 nucleotides match TRBD1. Germline V gives CDR1 WNHNN, CDR2 SYGVQD (reference sequence). V gave up 3 bases and J gave up 6 bases; unmatched junction bases: 0. The CDR3 has 12 residues. The CDR3 is CASSDRGHGYTF. The CDR3 DNA is TGCGCCAGCAGTGACAGGGGGCATGGCTACACCTTC.

V and J are TRBV4-1 and TRBJ2-3, with a weak D call TRBD2 (7 bases). The CDR3 spans 14 residues. The germline gives CDR1 MGHRA, CDR2 YSYEKL. Deletions cut 1 base from V and 4 bases from J, with 9 bases between. The CDR3 region has the DNA TGCGCCAGCAGCCAAGCGGGGGGCGCAGATACGCAGTATTTT. The encoded protein is CASSQAGGADTQYF.

This clone was seen only a few times. This chain connects TRBV7-5 to TRBJ1-5; the D segment call TRBD1 is taken from the table without a DNA check. TRBV7-5 is given as a pseudogene. The CDR3 contains 17 residues. For the CDR3, the DNA is TGTGCCAGAAGGACGGAAATGGACAGGGTGAAGGGTCAGCCCCAGCATTTT. As protein: CARRTEMDRVKGQPQHF.

This chain links TRBV6-5 with TRBJ1-5, with 9 nucleotides matching TRBD1. CDR1 is MNHEY and CDR2 is SVGAGI in the germline V gene. With 6 bases clipped from V and 7 bases from J, the junction kept 10 bases outside the gene matches. This CDR3 is built from 15 residues. CDR3 sequence reads: CASSPTGTGRQPQHF. CDR3 coding DNA: TGTGCCAGCAGCCCCACGGGGACAGGGAGACAGCCCCAGCATTTT.

The gene calls are TRBV15 and TRBJ2-7, with D tentatively TRBD2 (6 bases). This CDR3 has 14 amino acids. Trimming shortened V by 1 base and J by 2 bases, and 9 bases separated the two germline ends. Looked up from germline, CDR1 is LNHNV and CDR2 is YYDKDF (reference sequence). In nucleotides, the CDR3 is TGTGCCACCAGCAGAGTCGGGGGTACCTACGAGCAGTACTTC. Residues: CATSRVGGTYEQYF.

V and J are TRBV6-5 and TRBJ1-4; D is undetermined. The V and J ends lost 6 bases and 8 bases respectively, with 10 bases between them. CDR3 length equals 12 residues. Germline V gives CDR1 MNHEY, CDR2 SVGAGI. The CDR3 DNA reads as TGTGCCAGCAGCGACCCGGGGGAAAAACTGTTTTTT. Residues: CASSDPGEKLFF.

This clone was observed a single time. The chain couples TRBV5-1 to TRBJ2-4; D may be TRBD1 (6 bases). V lost 2 bases and J 8 bases, leaving 14 bases between the germline ends. From germline, CDR1 is SGHRS and CDR2 YFSETQ. CDR3 size: 14 residues. CDR3 coding DNA: TGCGCCAGCAGCTTATGGGGGCTAAGGGACATTCAGTACTTC. It encodes CASSLWGLRDIQYF.

The chain joins TRBV7-3 to TRBJ2-7; unclear D gene. V lost 4 bases and J 4 bases, leaving 11 bases between the germline ends. The CDR3 contains 13 residues. Germline values: CDR1 SGHTA, CDR2 FQGTGA. The CDR3 region is CASSSSSGYEQYF. The CDR3 DNA sequence: TGTGCCAGCAGCTCTTCTTCAGGTTACGAGCAGTACTTC.

The J gene is TRBJ2-3, the V gene TRBV30; possibly TRBD1 for D (7 bases). The CDR3 is 15 residues long. Deletions cut 3 bases from V and 2 bases from J, with 15 bases between. CDR1 is GTSNPN and CDR2 is SVGIG in the germline V gene (reference sequence). CDR3 sequence (DNA): TGTGCCTGGAGGGGGGGACAGCCAGACACAGATACGCAGTATTTT. This codes for CAWRGGQPDTDTQYF.

The rearrangement uses TRBV21-1 and TRBJ2-5; TRBD2, the table's D call, lacks a check against the DNA. TRBV21-1 counts as a pseudogene. The CDR3 runs 13 residues. The chain's CDR3 is CASSTVIQETQYF. CDR3 bases: TGTGCCAGCAGCACGGTAATCCAAGAGACCCAGTACTTC.

The CDR3 region has the DNA TGTGCCAGCAGTACAGCAGGCAATCAGCCCCAGCATTTT. Encoded protein: CASSTAGNQPQHF. The chain carries TRBV2 and TRBJ1-5; no clear D gene. V was clipped by 5 bases and J by 2 bases, with 7 bases between them. The CDR3 covers 13 residues. Germline loops: CDR1 SNHLY, CDR2 FYNNEI. The complete variable domain, with remaining parts taken from reference TRBV2 and TRBJ1-5, reads EPEVTQTPSHQVTQMGQEVILRCVPISNHLYFYWYRQILGQKVEFLVSFYNNEISEKSEIFDDQFSVERPDGSNFTLKIRSTKLEDSAMYFCASSTAGNQPQHFGDGTRLSIL.

This clone was seen only once. One end of the junction varies from germline; a read error may be responsible. This chain joins TRBV11-1 and TRBJ1-1; D may be TRBD1 (6 bases). The CDR3 extends over 16 amino acids. Looked up from germline, CDR1 is SGHAT and CDR2 is FQDESV (reference sequence). The CDR3 nucleotides are TGTGCCAGCAGCCTAGCGCAGGGGTCCATGAACACTGAAGCTTTCTTT. It specifies CASSLAQGSMNTEAFF.

The gene calls are TRBV10-3 and TRBJ2-3; D ambiguous. This CDR3 has 11 residues. Germline V CDR1 and CDR2: ENHRY, SYGVKD. Between the trimmed V and J ends, which lost 6 bases and 5 bases, there was a span of 6 bases. For the CDR3, the DNA is TGTGCCATCAGCTCGAGAGATACGCAGTATTTT. Protein sequence: CAISSRDTQYF.

Points on this clone: Other DNA sequences in the sample encode the same CDR3. The chain recombines TRBV27 with TRBJ1-6; TRBD1 aligns across 10 bases. The CDR3 extends over 13 amino acids. Germline-derived CDR1 and CDR2 are MNHEY and SMNVEV (reference sequence). The V and J ends lost 3 bases and 10 bases, in that order; junction bases with no gene match: 0. In DNA, the CDR3 is TGTGCCAGCAGTTTGACAGGGGGCTCACCCCTCCACTTT. Protein product: CASSLTGGSPLHF.

V usage is TRBV5-4 and J usage is TRBJ1-1, with a possible D match to TRBD1 (6 bases). The V gene lost 4 bases and the J gene lost 3 bases, with 16 bases spanning the gap. The CDR3 has 15 amino acids. Germline CDR1 SGHNT, CDR2 YYREEE (reference sequence). CDR3 in amino acids: CASSGAGDKDTEAFF. The CDR3 DNA reads as TGTGCCAGCAGCGGCGCCGGGGACAAGGACACTGAAGCTTTCTTT.

The chain couples TRBV6-5 to TRBJ1-4; weak D call: TRBD1 (6 bases). V gave up 3 bases and J gave up 6 bases, with 17 bases separating them. Germline CDR1 and CDR2: MNHEY and SVGAGI. The length of the CDR3 is 16 residues. CDR3 sequence reads: CASSYSPSTGYEKLFF. The CDR3 region has the DNA TGTGCCAGCAGTTATTCCCCTTCTACAGGGTATGAAAAACTGTTTTTT.

The chain recombines TRBV4-1 with TRBJ1-4; maybe TRBD1 (5 bases). This CDR3 has 15 amino acids. CDR1 and CDR2 (germline): MGHRA, YSYEKL. V gave up 1 base and J gave up 8 bases, with 14 bases separating them. This CDR3 reads CASSQGGGFGEKLFF. CDR3 nucleotides: TGCGCCAGCAGCCAAGGTGGGGGGTTCGGGGAAAAACTGTTTTTT.

The chain is built from TRBV11-2 and TRBJ2-5, with D possibly TRBD2 on 6 matching bases. V was clipped by 3 bases and J by 4 bases, with 12 bases between them. CDR3 length equals 14 residues. Germline values: CDR1 SGHAT, CDR2 FQNNGV. In nucleotides, the CDR3 is TGTGCCAGCAGCTTCCAAACCGGGGGAGAGACCCAGTACTTC. It specifies CASSFQTGGETQYF.

The V gene is TRBV5-5, the J gene TRBJ2-3, with a tentative D call TRBD1 (6 bases). Trimming took 3 bases from V and 7 from J, leaving 18 bases between them. This CDR3 has 15 amino acids. Germline assignment: CDR1 SGHKS and CDR2 YYEKEE (reference sequence). The CDR3 DNA is TGTGCCAGCAGCTCGGGGACATGGGGTGGGAATACGCAGTATTTT. Translation gives CASSSGTWGGNTQYF.